These 2 T cell receptor beta chains share one sample of origin, sequenced in a study of cytomegalovirus exposure and HLA in healthy donors. The PCR had 60 Vbeta and 13 Jbeta primers. Sequenced by immunoSEQ multiplex PCR; TCRdb stores in-frame clones only, minus some. Of approximately 190,000 clones in the sample, about four fifths were seen once. The specimen was PBMCs. The origin of the receptors is a boy younger than 18 in good health and CMV-seronegative.

The genes are TRBV7-3 and TRBJ2-7; 9 bases agree with TRBD1. After removal of 5 bases from V and 2 bases from J, the junction contained 7 bases not matched to a gene. Germline loops: CDR1 SGHTA, CDR2 FQGTGA. The CDR3 loop spans 15 amino acids. CDR3 bases: TGTGCCAGCAGCCCAGGGACAGGGATTCCCTACGAGCAGTACTTC. Translation: CASSPGTGIPYEQYF.

The chain joins TRBV25-1 to TRBJ2-7; no definite D call. The CDR3 extends over 15 amino acids. V lost 3 bases, J lost 0 bases, and 12 bases lay in between. Germline CDR1 is MGHDK and CDR2 is SYGVNS. CDR3 nucleotides: TGTGCCAGCAGTGACCCCCCACAGAGCTCCTACGAGCAGTACTTC. Its protein product is CASSDPPQSSYEQYF.